This T cell receptor (beta chain) was sequenced in a study of blood T cell repertoires in COVID-19. Looking at the study overall: Whether acute or convalescent, the COVID-19 samples came from the United States, Italy and Spain. Sources were T cells, B-cell-depleted T cells, or PBMCs; the material itself was cDNA or gDNA.

Authors' data handling: Nucleated cell counts were estimated from reference gene primer amplification. Sequenced by immunoSEQ multiplex PCR; TCRdb stores in-frame clones only, minus some. Clone size and V and J calls were adopted from that table, with D and trimming inferred from the DNA. The data show tens of thousands of clones, with around four fifths seen just once and just under 10% held by the top ten. This clone has more than one count but fewer than ten. V shed 2 bases, J shed 3 bases, and the junction held 1 base outside the gene matches. The CDR3 extends over 15 amino acids. Germline V gene sequence: CDR1 KGHSH, CDR2 LQKENI.

Sequencing used peripheral blood. This TCR derives from a human donor in a cohort sampled during active COVID-19. The rearrangement uses TRBV18 and TRBJ2-1; 10 bases map to TRBD1. CDR3 residues: CASSPGTGVYNEQFF. The CDR3 nucleotides are TGTGCCAGCTCACCAGGGACAGGGGTCTACAATGAGCAGTTCTTC.